A single sample gave rise to the 17 T cell receptor beta chains below, sequenced in a study of T cells in localized non-small cell lung cancer. The assay was immunoSEQ multiplex PCR, and TCRdb's table has in-frame clones only and misses some. Of approximately 15,000 clones in the sample, 90% were seen once. This specimen consisted of peripheral blood mononuclear cells, obtained before any cancer treatment. The receptors here all came from a woman aged 40 to 75 with stage III lung adenocarcinoma.

This chain uses TRBV11-3 with TRBJ1-1; D might be TRBD1 (5 bases). The germline V gene encodes CDR1 SGHNT and CDR2 YENEEA. Between the trimmed V and J ends, which lost 3 bases and 5 bases, there was a span of 7 bases. The CDR3 runs to 12 residues. CDR3 in DNA: TGTGCCAGCAGCTTTAGGGGAACTGAAGCTTTCTTT. Translation gives CASSFRGTEAFF.

The chain carries TRBV9 and TRBJ2-7; D possibly corresponds to TRBD1 (6 bases). Germline lookup yields CDR1 SGDLS and CDR2 YYNGEE. V was trimmed by 0 bases and J by 1 base, leaving 26 bases between them. The CDR3 has 20 amino acids. This chain's CDR3 is CASSVETRYLPGQISYEQYF. DNA of the CDR3: TGTGCCAGCAGCGTAGAGACCCGTTACCTACCGGGACAAATTTCCTACGAGCAGTACTTC.

In this sample, this clone turned up once. This chain uses TRBV5-1 with TRBJ1-3; 8 nucleotides line up with TRBD1. The germline V gene has CDR1 SGHRS and CDR2 YFSETQ. V shed 4 bases, J shed 8 bases, and the junction held 14 bases outside the gene matches. There are 16 residues in the CDR3. The CDR3, as DNA: TGCGCCAGCAGCCTAGAGCCGGTAGACAGGGGTGACACCATATATTTT. It yields the protein CASSLEPVDRGDTIYF.

J is TRBJ2-4 and V is TRBV11-3; a weak D match, TRBD1 (6 bases). The CDR3 extends over 18 amino acids. V lost 0 bases to trimming and J lost 3 bases, with 18 bases between them. CDR1 is SGHNT and CDR2 is YENEEA in the germline V gene. Here the CDR3 reads CASSLEGQGAGVKNIQYF. The CDR3 nucleotides are TGTGCCAGCAGCTTAGAAGGACAAGGGGCAGGGGTCAAAAACATTCAGTACTTC.

This sequence joins TRBV5-1 and TRBJ2-1; D is possibly TRBD2 (6 bases). The CDR3 has 19 amino acids. Trimming left V 0 bases short and J 0 bases short, with 19 bases between. Germline loops: CDR1 SGHRS, CDR2 YFSETQ. The CDR3 loop reads CASSLANRGSRSSYNEQFF. CDR3 DNA: TGCGCCAGCAGCTTGGCCAATCGGGGGAGCAGAAGCTCCTACAATGAGCAGTTCTTC.

This clone occurred once. The chain recombines TRBV11-2 with TRBJ2-7; possible D gene TRBD1, 5 bases. This CDR3 spans 14 amino acids. V was trimmed by 3 bases and J by 2 bases, leaving 11 bases between them. The germline gives CDR1 SGHAT, CDR2 FQNNGV. This chain's CDR3 is CASSFFAGPYEQYF. For the CDR3, the DNA is TGTGCCAGCAGCTTTTTTGCAGGGCCCTACGAGCAGTACTTC.

This chain links TRBV29-1 with TRBJ2-1, with no clear D. Germline CDR1 reads SQVTM; CDR2 reads ANQGSEA. The CDR3 spans 13 residues. V was shortened by 3 bases and J by 5 bases, with 11 bases between the two germline ends. DNA for the CDR3: TGCAGCGTTGATGCTGACGGCGACAATGAGCAGTTCTTC. Translating it yields CSVDADGDNEQFF.

This clone was counted a single time. The V call is TRBV28, the J call TRBJ1-2, with TRBD1 identical over 9 bases. CDR1 and CDR2 (germline): MDHEN, SYDVKM. With V trimmed by 9 bases and J by 7 bases, 12 bases remained unmatched. The CDR3 spans 14 residues. This chain's CDR3 is CASAYSGTGTGYTF. CDR3 nucleotides: TGTGCCAGTGCCTACTCCGGGACAGGGACTGGCTACACCTTC.

The chain carries TRBV4-1 and TRBJ2-7; no clear D. The CDR3 runs 15 residues. Trimming shortened V by 4 bases and J by 6 bases, and 19 bases separated the two germline ends. CDR1 and CDR2 from the germline V gene are MGHRA and YSYEKL. CDR3 in DNA: TGCGCCAGCAGCCCACTGACCTATCTTAGGTTCGAGCAGTACTTC. Translated, it gives CASSPLTYLRFEQYF.

The chain carries TRBV7-3 and TRBJ2-7, with D possibly being TRBD1 (5 bases). Germline values: CDR1 SGHTA, CDR2 FQGTGA. Trimming removed 4 bases at V and 7 bases at J, with 20 bases between. The CDR3 consists of 15 residues. The CDR3 sequence: CASSSAYSRVEEQYF. The CDR3 coding sequence is TGTGCCAGCAGCTCAGCATATAGCAGGGTCGAAGAGCAGTACTTC.

The chain carries TRBV5-1 and TRBJ2-7; D unclear. The germline gives CDR1 SGHRS, CDR2 YFSETQ. The CDR3 is 14 residues long. V was clipped by 5 bases and J by 0 bases, with 12 bases between them. The CDR3 here is CASRQQTSSYEQYF. CDR3 in DNA: TGCGCCAGCAGGCAGCAAACGAGCTCCTACGAGCAGTACTTC.

The chain couples TRBV11-3 to TRBJ2-5; possible D gene TRBD2, 6 bases. V lost 5 bases to trimming and J lost 2 bases, with 15 bases between them. Per germline, CDR1 SGHNT and CDR2 YENEEA. This CDR3 is 15 amino acids long. CDR3 coding DNA: TGTGCCAGCAGCCCTCCCGGGACTCAACAAGAGACCCAGTACTTC. It yields the protein CASSPPGTQQETQYF.

The chain is built from TRBV19 and TRBJ1-3; no clear D gene. Germline assignment: CDR1 LNHDA and CDR2 SQIVND (reference sequence). The ends were cut back, 2 bases at V and 8 bases at J, with 10 bases in the middle. The CDR3 extends over 13 amino acids. The CDR3 region is CASSIPPIHTIYF. The CDR3 nucleotides read TGTGCCAGTAGTATACCACCGATACACACCATATATTTT.

J is TRBJ2-1 and V is TRBV5-4; D remains ambiguous. V lost 3 bases to trimming and J lost 2 bases, with 6 bases between them. Germline V gene data show CDR1 as SGHNT and CDR2 as YYREEE (reference sequence). The CDR3 extends over 13 amino acids. CDR3 DNA sequence: TGTGCCAGCAGCTATGGAACCTACAATGAGCAGTTCTTC. Its protein is CASSYGTYNEQFF.

Only a few counts were recorded for this clone. This sequence joins TRBV9 and TRBJ2-1; the match to TRBD2 covers 8 bases. CDR1 SGDLS and CDR2 YYNGEE come from the germline V gene. V lost 0 bases, J lost 1 base, and 6 bases stayed unmatched. The CDR3 loop spans 17 amino acids. In DNA form, the CDR3 reads TGTGCCAGCAGCGTAGGGCGAACTAGCGGATCCTACAATGAGCAGTTCTTC. Translating gives CASSVGRTSGSYNEQFF.

This chain connects TRBV4-3 to TRBJ2-3, with D possibly matching TRBD2 (7 bases). V lost 0 bases and J lost 5, with 12 bases in between. The germline V gene has CDR1 LGHNA and CDR2 YSLEER. The CDR3 is 15 amino acids. CDR3: CASSQEGGEGDTQYF. For the CDR3, the DNA is TGCGCCAGCAGCCAAGAAGGGGGGGAGGGAGATACGCAGTATTTT.

V is TRBV30 and J is TRBJ2-3; 8 bases line up with TRBD2. The CDR3 runs 15 residues. V shed 1 base, J shed 1 base, and the junction held 4 bases outside the gene matches. Looked up from germline, CDR1 is GTSNPN and CDR2 is SVGIG (reference sequence). The CDR3 DNA follows: TGTGCCTGGAGTGCCAGCGGGGGACGCACAGATACGCAGTATTTT. Protein product: CAWSASGGRTDTQYF.